This T cell receptor beta chain was documented in a study of blood T cell repertoires in COVID-19. Trimming cost V 4 bases and J 5 bases; bases outside gene matches: 1. Germline assignment: CDR1 KGHSH and CDR2 LQKENI. The CDR3 has 13 amino acids. Produced via immunoSEQ multiplex PCR; TCRdb's table is partial and in-frame only. Here the sample spans some 80,000 clones, about four fifths being singletons. The sequenced sample consisted of peripheral blood. The sequence was collected from a human donor in a cohort sampled during active COVID-19. This chain links TRBV18 with TRBJ1-4; 7 bases align to TRBD1. CDR3 nucleotide sequence: TGTGCCAGCTCACGGGACAGAAATGAAAAACTGTTTTTT. Residues: CASSRDRNEKLFF.